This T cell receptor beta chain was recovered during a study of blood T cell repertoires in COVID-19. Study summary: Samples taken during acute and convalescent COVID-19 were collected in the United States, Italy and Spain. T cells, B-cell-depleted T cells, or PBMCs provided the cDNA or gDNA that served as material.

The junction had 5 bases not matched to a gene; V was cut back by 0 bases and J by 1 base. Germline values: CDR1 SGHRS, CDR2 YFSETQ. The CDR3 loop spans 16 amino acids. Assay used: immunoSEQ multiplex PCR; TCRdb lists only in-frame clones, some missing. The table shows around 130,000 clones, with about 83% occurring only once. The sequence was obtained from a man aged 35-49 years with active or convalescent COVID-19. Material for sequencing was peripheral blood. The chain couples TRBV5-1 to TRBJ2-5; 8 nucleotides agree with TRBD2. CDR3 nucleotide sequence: TGCGCCAGCAGCTTGGGAGCGGGGGAAATCCAAGAGACCCAGTACTTC. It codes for CASSLGAGEIQETQYF. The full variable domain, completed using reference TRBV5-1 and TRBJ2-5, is KAGVTQTPRYLIKTRGQQVTLSCSPISGHRSVSWYQQTPGQGLQFLFEYFSETQRNKGNFPGRFSGRQFSNSRSEMNVSTLELGDSALYLCASSLGAGEIQETQYFGPGTRLLVL.